This T cell receptor (beta chain) came from a study of long-term antiretroviral therapy in people with HIV. Whole-study results and caveats: Clonal populations expanded prior to ART predominated within the repertoire at all time points.

The CDR3 runs to 15 residues. CDR1 and CDR2 (germline): MNHNS, SASEGT. V lost 4 bases to trimming and J lost 7 bases, with 20 bases between them. Comments on this clone: Its cognate antigen is unknown.

The run of the v3.0 immunoSEQ assay was at survey level. Sequencing of each sample targeted about 40,000-50,000 T-cell genomes. The data were produced by immunoSEQ multiplex PCR, yet TCRdb's version contains in-frame clones alone and is incomplete. The repertoire holds under 25,000 clones, with about 88% as singletons. The samples comprised 1-10 million cryopreserved PBMC ahead of DNA extraction. The sample was unsorted PBMCs, taken 0.6 years after starting antiretroviral therapy. The chain recombines TRBV6-1 with TRBJ2-7; TRBD2 might be the D (6 bases). The clonotype originates from a man in his sixties with HIV. The chain's CDR3 is CASSAGTPTLWEQYF. Written as DNA, the CDR3 is TGTGCCAGCAGTGCCGGGACTCCAACCCTTTGGGAGCAGTACTTC.